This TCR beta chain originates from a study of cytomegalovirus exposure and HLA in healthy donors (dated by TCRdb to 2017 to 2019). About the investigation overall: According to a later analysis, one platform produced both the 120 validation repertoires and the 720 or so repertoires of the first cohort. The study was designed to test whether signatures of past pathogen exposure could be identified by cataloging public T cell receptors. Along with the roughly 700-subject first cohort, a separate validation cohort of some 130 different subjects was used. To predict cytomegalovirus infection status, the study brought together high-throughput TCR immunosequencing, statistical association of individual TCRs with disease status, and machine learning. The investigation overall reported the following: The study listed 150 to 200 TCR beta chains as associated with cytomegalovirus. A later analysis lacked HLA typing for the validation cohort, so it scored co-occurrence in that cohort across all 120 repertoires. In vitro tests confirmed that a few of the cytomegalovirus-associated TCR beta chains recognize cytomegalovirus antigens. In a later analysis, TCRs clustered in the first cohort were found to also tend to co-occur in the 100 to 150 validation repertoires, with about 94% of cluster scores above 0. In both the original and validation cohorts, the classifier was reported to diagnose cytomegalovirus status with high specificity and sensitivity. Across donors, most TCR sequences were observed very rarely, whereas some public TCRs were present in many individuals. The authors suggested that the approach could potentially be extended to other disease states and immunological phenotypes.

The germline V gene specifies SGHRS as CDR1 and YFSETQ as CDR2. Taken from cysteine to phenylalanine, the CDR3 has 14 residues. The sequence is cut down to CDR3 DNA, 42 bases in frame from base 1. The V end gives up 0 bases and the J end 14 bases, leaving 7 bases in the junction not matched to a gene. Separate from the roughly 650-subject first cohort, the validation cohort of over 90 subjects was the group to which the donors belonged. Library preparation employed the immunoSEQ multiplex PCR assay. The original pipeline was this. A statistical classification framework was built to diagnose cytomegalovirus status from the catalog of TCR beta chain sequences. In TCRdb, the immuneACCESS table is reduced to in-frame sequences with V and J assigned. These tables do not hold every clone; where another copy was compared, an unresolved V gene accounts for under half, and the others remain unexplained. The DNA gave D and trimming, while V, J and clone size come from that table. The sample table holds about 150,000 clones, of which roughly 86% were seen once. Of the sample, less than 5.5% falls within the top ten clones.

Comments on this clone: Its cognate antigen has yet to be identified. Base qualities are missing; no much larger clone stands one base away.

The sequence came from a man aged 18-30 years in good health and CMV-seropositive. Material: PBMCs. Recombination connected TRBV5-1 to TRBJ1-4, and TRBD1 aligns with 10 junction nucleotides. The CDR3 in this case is CASSLGDRGQFLFF. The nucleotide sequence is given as TGCGCCAGCAGCTTGGGGGACAGGGGACAATTCCTGTTTTTT.